This T cell receptor beta chain comes out of a study of cytomegalovirus exposure and HLA in healthy donors. Study findings and constraints: The authors excluded some V segments, including TRBV6-2 and TRBV6-3, as indistinguishable. Per published accounts, TCR beta sequences correctly predicted the HLA-A and HLA-B alleles of most subjects. Across donors, most TCRs were seen rarely, yet some public ones were widespread. Analyzed later, most CMV-associated TCR beta chains appeared HLA-restricted.

PCR used 60 Vbeta primers and 13 Jbeta primers. Clones were read by immunoSEQ multiplex PCR, and TCRdb kept only the in-frame ones, dropping some. The sample contains around 67,000 clones, 75% to 85% of which appear only once. This clone was recorded only once. Its antigen is undetermined. The length of the CDR3 is 15 residues. CDR1 is SNHLY and CDR2 is FYNNEI in the germline V gene. V was cut by 2 bases and J by 4 bases, with 14 bases left in between. This sequence originates from a man aged 18 to 30 in good health and CMV-seropositive. Sequenced: PBMCs. The chain uses TRBV2 and TRBJ1-2; D perhaps matches TRBD1 (5 bases). The CDR3 loop is CASSEQGASSYGYTF. The CDR3 DNA sequence: TGTGCCAGCAGTGAACAGGGCGCGTCGAGCTATGGCTACACCTTC.